This T cell receptor beta chain was captured by sequencing in a study of cytomegalovirus exposure and HLA in healthy donors (dated by TCRdb to 2015 to 2018). Broadly, across the study: In an earlier analysis of some 550 of the donors, 276 Gb of sequence data and approximately 100 million unique TCR beta sequences from approximately 180 million T cells were reported. Along with the approximately 650-subject first cohort, a separate validation cohort of over 90 different subjects was used. Of the approximately 370 genotyped donors, more than 75% were placed in the genetic ancestry cluster associated with self-reported Caucasian donors. Every repertoire in the discovery cohort had been generated on one and the same sequencing platform. Because of strong linkage in the cohort, roughly five DR-DQ haplotypes were treated as single units for association and clustering. Across around 400 genotyped donors of the cohort, an average of 235,054 unique TCR beta nucleotide sequences per donor were sequenced, and roughly 20% of those sequences were non-productive. The T cell repertoires of about 700 subjects were profiled by immunosequencing and related to cytomegalovirus serostatus. In the later analysis, no new phenotypic data were used to find candidate immune exposures; instead, reliance was placed on TCR beta sequences and their occurrence across donors. In a later analysis, previously published TCR beta repertoires from 550 to 750 donors were re-analyzed and high-resolution HLA genotyping was added so that TCR occurrence patterns could be studied. Donor age, sex, ethnicity and CMV serostatus were compiled together with the repertoire data. To decide whether each TCR beta V gene segment behaved as functional or pseudogenic, an earlier analysis of nearly 600 of the donors relied on high-throughput TCR beta sequencing. To predict cytomegalovirus infection status, the study brought together high-throughput TCR immunosequencing, statistical association of individual TCRs with disease status, and machine learning. About 280 gigabases of sequencing data and roughly 80 million unique TCR sequences made up an early release that covered several hundred HLA-typed donors. In a later genetic analysis, genome-wide SNP genotypes for about 65% of the 666 donors were used, and that subset was treated as a discovery cohort. HLA typing included class I and class II loci at four-digit resolution. The study aimed to test whether cataloging public T cell receptors could reveal signatures of past pathogen exposure. The number of donors typed differed by locus, with 629-630 for A, B, C, DRB1 and DQB1, 522 for DQA1, 600 to 610 for DPA1, and about 450 for DPB1. Overall results and qualifications from the work: According to a later analysis, most CMV-associated TCR beta chains appeared to be HLA-restricted, and the HLA associations seemed to be driven largely by CMV exposure. Linkage disequilibrium might explain the correlated functional status among segregating V segments, but an unknown experimental factor could not be ruled out. In this cohort, only TCR beta chains were sequenced, and detectable features were limited by the absence of alpha or paired-chain data. According to a later genetic analysis, donors in an Asian-associated ancestry cluster had fewer N-insertions in productive TCRs than the roughly 660-donor mean. HLA typing was unavailable for some donors at each locus, so association tests used only the typed subset. According to a later analysis, parvovirus B19, influenza, CMV and Epstein-Barr virus appeared linked to several top co-occurrence clusters. In a later analysis, HLA-associated TCR beta chains were found to be more clonally expanded and to have lower generation probabilities than equally common non-associated chains. A cluster of highly shared sequence variants was judged likely to be a technical artifact of the sequencing pipeline. The classifier was reported to diagnose cytomegalovirus status with high specificity and sensitivity in both the original and validation cohorts. When HLA alleles, especially DR and DQ, strongly co-occurred, TCR associations were difficult to assign to individual alleles. In a later genetic analysis, a missense DCLRE1C variant was associated with V-gene and J-gene trimming of TCR beta chains, and the association was replicated in an independent cohort. According to the authors, the approach could potentially be generalized to other disease states and immunological phenotypes. Immune exposure information for the cohort was limited to CMV serostatus. In a later analysis, the rate of TCR association differed among HLA loci, with DRB1 alleles having the most associated TCRs and HLA-C alleles having the fewest. Most TCR sequences were observed very rarely across donors, whereas some public TCRs were present in many individuals. Roughly uniform sequencing depth across donors was assumed in presence/absence analyses, although this assumption may not hold. A further reported finding was that TCR beta sequences accurately predicted the HLA-A and HLA-B alleles for most subjects in the first cohort. In the study, some 160 TCR beta chains were listed as associated with cytomegalovirus. A later analysis associated about 17,000 TCR beta sequences with specific HLA alleles at a false discovery rate of 0.05. Because counts were too low, approximately 18 rarely observed V segments, including chromosome 9 orphons, were excluded from the earlier analysis of around 640 of the donors. A few of the identified cytomegalovirus-associated TCR beta chains were confirmed in vitro to be specific for cytomegalovirus antigens. In an earlier analysis of around 500 of the donors, most TCR beta V segments appeared in productive rearrangements about 87% or about 30% of the time, broadly matching IMGT annotations.

About this clone itself: Its antigen is currently not known. It has no much larger one-base neighbor in the sample; base qualities were not kept.

Library creation used the immunoSEQ multiplex PCR assay. The multiplex PCR relied on a mix of 60 forward primers for TCR Vbeta segments and 13 reverse primers for TCR Jbeta segments. Amplification of the CDR3 region of rearranged TCR beta genes was performed with a multiplex PCR assay on genomic DNA. Amplified TCR beta libraries were sequenced as 87-base-pair reads on the Illumina HiSeq System. The published analysis was carried out like this. Across the 500 to 700 repertoires, a later analysis counted 75 million to 90 million unique TCR beta chains, roughly 11 million of which were shared by at least two donors. To remove PCR and sequencing errors, raw reads were error-corrected and collapsed into unique sequences using a nearest-neighbor algorithm that merged closely related sequences. CDR3 sequences were aligned to IMGT reference sequences to assign V, D and J gene segments. For a sequence to be retained, at least a six-nucleotide match to both a V gene segment and a J gene segment was required. A rearrangement was called productive if the CDR3 had no stop codons and remained in frame with V and J, and every other rearrangement was called non-productive. CDR3 was defined by IMGT convention, running from the second conserved V-encoded cysteine to the conserved J-encoded phenylalanine. The earlier analysis of about 590 of the donors excluded sequences that lacked an unambiguous match to a single V gene segment. An earlier analysis of 450 to 650 of the donors called V segments functional above 56.7% productive rearrangements and segregating when the between-donor standard deviation exceeded 5%. A statistical classification framework was developed to diagnose cytomegalovirus status using the catalog of TCR beta chain sequences. In a later analysis, V and J genes were assigned by comparing TCR nucleotide sequences against IMGT/GENE-DB human TR gene sequences. A later analysis assigned CDR3 sequences and most-parsimonious VDJ recombination scenarios with the TCRdist pipeline. In a later analysis, each TCR beta chain was defined by its CDR3 amino acid sequence together with its V-gene family, and reads without a unique V-gene family were excluded. As a way to deal with suspected cross-contamination and a sequencing artifact, a later analysis dropped under 600 nucleotide sequences that were highly shared and had low generation probability. In a later analysis, a clonal expansion index for each public chain was calculated from normalized within-repertoire ranks of inferred template counts. Generation probabilities in a later analysis came from a VDJ recombination model fitted to out-of-frame rearrangements, and those results were checked against IGoR. In a later analysis, hypergeometric tests were used to score TCR-TCR, TCR-HLA and TCR-CMV co-occurrence, with a repertoire-size bias correction applied to TCR pairs. To estimate false discovery rates, a later analysis permuted the HLA or CMV assignments 20 times. In a later analysis, co-occurring TCRs were grouped with DBSCAN, and TCRdist sequence similarity was added when clustering was performed within HLA-allele-positive subsets. For co-occurrence clustering, repertoires with fewer than 30,000 or more than 120,000 public chains were excluded, along with five repertoires with anomalous nucleotide sharing. Imported from immuneACCESS, the table was reduced by TCRdb to in-frame sequences with V and J called. These copies leave out some clones; in studies compared against another copy, an unresolved V gene accounts for under half, and the cause of the remainder is not known. That table is the source of V, J and clone size, and D and trimming were worked out from the DNA. The sample includes 90,000 to 140,000 clones, with around 70% observed a single time. The top ten clones comprise 2.5% to 3.5% of the sample.

In total, roughly 710 healthy bone marrow donors made up the cohort. Cohort members were all nominally healthy when sampled, although unrecorded immune exposures were likely present. The donor tested CMV seronegative, placing the donor among the roughly 400 seronegative members of the cohort. Each donor provided a peripheral blood sample, and peripheral blood mononuclear cells were used for TCR beta sequencing. Genomic DNA extraction from the blood cell samples was performed with the Qiagen DNeasy Blood Extraction Kit. The sequence derives from a man under 40 in good health and CMV-seronegative. Sequenced sample: PBMCs.

The CDR3 protein sequence reads: CASSPRDWMNTEAFF. In nucleotide form, the sequence is TGTGCCAGCTCACCTAGGGACTGGATGAACACTGAAGCTTTCTTT. Rearrangement joined TRBV18 to TRBJ1-1; possibly the D gene is TRBD1, per 5 matching bases. CDR1 and CDR2 are read off the germline V gene as KGHSH and LQKENI. Reading from cysteine to phenylalanine, the CDR3 counts 15 amino acids. Solely the CDR3 DNA is kept, with 45 bases framed from the first base. V is cut by 3 bases and J by 0 bases, and the space between the germline ends is 11 bases. With all but the CDR3 taken from the reference TRBV18 and TRBJ1-1 genes, the full variable domain is: NAGVMQNPRHLVRRRGQEARLRCSPMKGHSHVYWYRQLPEEGLKFMVYLQKENIIDESGMPKERFSAEFPKEGPSILRIQQVVRGDSAAYFCASSPRDWMNTEAFFGQGTRLTVV.